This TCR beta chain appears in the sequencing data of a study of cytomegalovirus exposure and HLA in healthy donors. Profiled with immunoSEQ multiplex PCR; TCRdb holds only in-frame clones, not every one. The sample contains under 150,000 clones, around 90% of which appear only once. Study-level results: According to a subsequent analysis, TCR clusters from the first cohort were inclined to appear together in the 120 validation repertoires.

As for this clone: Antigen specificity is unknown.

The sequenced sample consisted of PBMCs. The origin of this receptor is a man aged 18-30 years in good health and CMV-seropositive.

As DNA, the CDR3 is TGCGCCAGCAGTGACCGGGGACTAGCGGGAGCCGATACGCAGTATTTT. This sequence encodes CASSDRGLAGADTQYF. The chain has TRBV10-1 and TRBJ2-3, with 14 bases identical to TRBD2. Germline lookup yields CDR1 WNHNN and CDR2 SYGVQD (reference sequence). The V and J ends lost 3 bases and 6 bases, in that order; junction bases with no gene match: 5. This CDR3 is built from 16 residues.